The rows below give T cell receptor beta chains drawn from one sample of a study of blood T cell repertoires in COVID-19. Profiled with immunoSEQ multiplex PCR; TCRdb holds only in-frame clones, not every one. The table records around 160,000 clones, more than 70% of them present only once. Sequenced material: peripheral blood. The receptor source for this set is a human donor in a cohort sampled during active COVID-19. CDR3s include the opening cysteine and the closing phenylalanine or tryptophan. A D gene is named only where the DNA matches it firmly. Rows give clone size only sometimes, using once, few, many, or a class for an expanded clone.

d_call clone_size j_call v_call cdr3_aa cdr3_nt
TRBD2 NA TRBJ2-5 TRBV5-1 CASSLENGLAGGSQYF TGCGCCAGCAGCTTGGAGAACGGACTAGCGGGTGGTTCCCAGTACTTC
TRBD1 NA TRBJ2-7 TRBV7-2 CASSPTGSGYEQYF TGTGCCAGCAGCCCGACAGGGTCTGGCTACGAGCAGTACTTC
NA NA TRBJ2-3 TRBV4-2 CASSPRTPSVDTQYF TGTGCCAGCAGCCCCCGAACCCCTAGCGTCGATACGCAGTATTTT
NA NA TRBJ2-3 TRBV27 CASSLSFRRTDTQYF TGTGCCAGCAGTTTATCTTTTCGGAGGACAGATACGCAGTATTTT
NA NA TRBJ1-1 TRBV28 CASSPSPGLQNTEAFF TGTGCCAGCAGCCCCTCCCCGGGACTGCAGAACACTGAAGCTTTCTTT
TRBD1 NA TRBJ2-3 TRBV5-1 CASSLEPRTGVLTDTQYF TGCGCCAGCAGCTTGGAACCCCGGACAGGGGTTTTAACAGATACGCAGTATTTT
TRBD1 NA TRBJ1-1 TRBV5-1 CASSGDSWGYGTEAFF TGCGCCAGCAGCGGGGACAGTTGGGGCTACGGAACTGAAGCTTTCTTT
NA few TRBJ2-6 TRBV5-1 CASSWSNSGANVLTF TGCGCCAGCAGCTGGAGTAACTCTGGGGCCAACGTCCTGACTTTC
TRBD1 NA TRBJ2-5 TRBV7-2 CASSGAQDRPPRETQYF TGTGCCAGCAGCGGGGCACAGGACAGGCCCCCCCGAGAGACCCAGTACTTC
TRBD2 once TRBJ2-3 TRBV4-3 CASSQEPPGLAGGRGDTQYF TGCGCCAGCAGCCAAGAGCCCCCGGGACTAGCGGGGGGGCGCGGAGATACGCAGTATTTT
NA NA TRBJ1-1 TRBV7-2 CASSLAMTRTEAFF TGTGCCAGCAGCTTAGCGATGACAAGGACTGAAGCTTTCTTT
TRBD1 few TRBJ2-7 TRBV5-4 CASSPRQGSTYEQYF TGTGCCAGCAGCCCAAGACAGGGGAGTACCTACGAGCAGTACTTC
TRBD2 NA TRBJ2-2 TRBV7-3 CASSYGTSGSNTGELFF TGTGCCAGCAGCTACGGGACTAGCGGGTCCAACACCGGGGAGCTGTTTTTT
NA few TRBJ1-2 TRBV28 CASSFLNYGYTF TGTGCCAGCAGTTTCCTTAACTATGGCTACACCTTC
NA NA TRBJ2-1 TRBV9 CASSVGEARYNEQFF TGTGCCAGCAGCGTGGGGGAGGCGCGCTACAATGAGCAGTTCTTC
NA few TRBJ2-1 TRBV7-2 CASSSTPGENNEQFF TGTGCCAGCAGCTCGACCCCAGGGGAAAACAATGAGCAGTTCTTC
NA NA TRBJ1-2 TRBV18 CASSPPTGMVGYTF TGTGCCAGCTCACCACCGACGGGAATGGTTGGCTACACCTTC
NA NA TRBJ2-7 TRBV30 CAWSVLLSLSNPYEQYF TGTGCCTGGAGTGTACTTCTTTCGTTGTCGAACCCATACGAGCAGTACTTC
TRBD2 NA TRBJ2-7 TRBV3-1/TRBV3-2 CASSQDLASGGGRQYF TGTGCCAGCAGCCAAGACCTGGCTAGCGGGGGGGGGCGGCAGTACTTC
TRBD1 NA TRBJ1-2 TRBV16 CASSRDRLYGYTF TGTGCCAGCAGCCGGGACAGACTCTATGGCTACACCTTC
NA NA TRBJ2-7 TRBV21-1 CASRNRRLAGEQYF TGTGCCAGCAGAAATAGGCGGCTAGCTGGTGAGCAGTACTTC
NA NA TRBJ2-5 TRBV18 CASSGTYRETQYF TGTGCCAGCTCAGGCACTTACAGGGAGACCCAGTACTTC
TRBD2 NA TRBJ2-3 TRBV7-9 CASSFRTSGEDTQYF TGTGCCAGCAGCTTTCGGACTAGCGGGGAGGATACGCAGTATTTT
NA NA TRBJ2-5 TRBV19 CASSIADNQLTQYF TGTGCCAGTAGTATCGCCGACAACCAACTCACCCAGTACTTC
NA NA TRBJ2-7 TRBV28 CASEGGLYEQYF TGTGCCAGCGAAGGAGGGCTGTACGAGCAGTACTTC
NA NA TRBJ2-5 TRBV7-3 CASSERGSETQYF TGTGCCAGCAGCGAAAGGGGTAGTGAGACCCAGTACTTC
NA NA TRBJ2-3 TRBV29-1 CSVERAARVTDTQYF TGCAGCGTTGAAAGGGCCGCGAGGGTCACAGATACGCAGTATTTT
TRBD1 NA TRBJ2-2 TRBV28 CASSSPPDRVDTGELFF TGTGCCAGCAGTTCTCCCCCCGACAGGGTGGACACCGGGGAGCTGTTTTTT
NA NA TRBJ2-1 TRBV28 CASSLWGSSYNEQFF TGTGCCAGCAGTTTATGGGGGAGCTCCTACAATGAGCAGTTCTTC
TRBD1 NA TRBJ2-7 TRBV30 CAWGQGYEQYF TGTGCCTGGGGACAGGGCTACGAGCAGTACTTC
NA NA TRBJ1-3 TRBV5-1 CASSFDRGGNTIYF TGCGCCAGCAGCTTCGATAGAGGGGGAAACACCATATATTTT
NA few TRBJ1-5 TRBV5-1 CASSLDAGVNQPQHF TGCGCCAGCAGCTTGGATGCAGGGGTCAATCAGCCCCAGCATTTT
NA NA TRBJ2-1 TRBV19 CASTYSPGVRPYNEQFF TGTGCCAGTACGTATTCCCCCGGGGTGAGGCCCTACAATGAGCAGTTCTTC
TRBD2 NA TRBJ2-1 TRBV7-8 CASSLYAGTSDYNEQFF TGTGCCAGCAGCTTATACGCCGGGACTAGCGACTACAATGAGCAGTTCTTC
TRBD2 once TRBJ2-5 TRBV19 CASSIGTSGEETQYF TGTGCCAGTAGTATCGGGACTAGCGGGGAAGAGACCCAGTACTTC
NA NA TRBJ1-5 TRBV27 CASSPHGQGGNQPQHF TGTGCCAGCAGTCCCCACGGTCAGGGAGGGAATCAGCCCCAGCATTTT
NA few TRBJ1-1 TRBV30 CAWSVSSAEAFF TGTGCCTGGAGTGTATCTTCAGCTGAAGCTTTCTTT
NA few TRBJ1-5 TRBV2 CASSEQGLNQPQHF TGTGCCAGCAGTGAACAGGGACTTAATCAGCCCCAGCATTTT
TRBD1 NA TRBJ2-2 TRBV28 CASRDRGTTGELFF TGTGCCAGCAGGGACAGGGGTACCACCGGGGAGCTGTTTTTT
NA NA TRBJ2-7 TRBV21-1 CASSKRPDTYEQYF TGTGCCAGCAGCAAAAGGCCGGACACCTACGAGCAGTACTTC